The rows below give T cell receptor beta chains drawn from one sample of a study of T cell responses to AZD1222 COVID-19 vaccine. Repertoires were generated with immunoSEQ multiplex PCR, while TCRdb's copy carries only in-frame clones and drops some. The sample lists about 160,000 clones, around 90% occurring once. The source was peripheral blood, collected 28 days after the second AZD1222 dose. These receptor sequences come from an adult who received the AZD1222 COVID-19 vaccine. CDR3s include the opening cysteine and the closing phenylalanine or tryptophan. Each record gives: clone size, V gene, J gene, CDR3 protein. Size tells how often a clone was seen (once, few, many) or the class of an expanded clone, and some rows leave it out.

clone_size: once; v_call: TRBV12-5; j_call: TRBJ2-1; cdr3_aa: CASGLPLAGGSNEQFF
clone_size: .; v_call: TRBV11-2; j_call: TRBJ1-3; cdr3_aa: CASSLVGTGNTIYF
clone_size: .; v_call: TRBV5-6; j_call: TRBJ2-1; cdr3_aa: CASSPAGLANEQFF
clone_size: .; v_call: TRBV18; j_call: TRBJ1-1; cdr3_aa: CASSPGTGGNTEAFF
clone_size: .; v_call: TRBV19; j_call: TRBJ1-5; cdr3_aa: CASSIGTGYSNQPQHF
clone_size: once; v_call: TRBV28; j_call: TRBJ2-5; cdr3_aa: CASSLGGQGPQETQYF
clone_size: .; v_call: TRBV30; j_call: TRBJ1-2; cdr3_aa: CAGEETGSYGYTF
clone_size: .; v_call: TRBV11-2; j_call: TRBJ2-5; cdr3_aa: CASSLEETQYF
clone_size: .; v_call: TRBV27; j_call: TRBJ2-3; cdr3_aa: CASRGGSGTDTQYF
clone_size: .; v_call: TRBV7-9; j_call: TRBJ1-2; cdr3_aa: CASSSTGGVGPPNYGYTF
clone_size: .; v_call: TRBV3-1/TRBV3-2; j_call: TRBJ2-3; cdr3_aa: CASSQDLASGIIDTQYF
clone_size: .; v_call: TRBV7-8; j_call: TRBJ2-1; cdr3_aa: CASSLLPGPTNNEQFF
clone_size: .; v_call: TRBV6-5; j_call: TRBJ2-3; cdr3_aa: CASRGTSGGTDTQYF
clone_size: few; v_call: TRBV27; j_call: TRBJ2-7; cdr3_aa: CASSPTGNEQYF
clone_size: .; v_call: TRBV19; j_call: TRBJ1-1; cdr3_aa: CASSIDHAWNTEAFF
clone_size: .; v_call: TRBV2; j_call: TRBJ2-7; cdr3_aa: CASSGLTGDEQYF
clone_size: few; v_call: TRBV5-5; j_call: TRBJ2-2; cdr3_aa: CASSWGDRGAGELFF
clone_size: .; v_call: TRBV11-2; j_call: TRBJ2-1; cdr3_aa: CASSLGRSRIAEKQFF
clone_size: .; v_call: TRBV7-9; j_call: TRBJ2-1; cdr3_aa: CASSSERAPYNEQFF
clone_size: .; v_call: TRBV3-1/TRBV3-2; j_call: TRBJ1-2; cdr3_aa: CASSQIRTGVGYTF
clone_size: .; v_call: TRBV6-5; j_call: TRBJ2-5; cdr3_aa: CASRRTGEMETQYF
clone_size: .; v_call: TRBV11-2; j_call: TRBJ2-7; cdr3_aa: CASSLGGTRPYEQYF
clone_size: .; v_call: TRBV19; j_call: TRBJ2-1; cdr3_aa: CASSIVRGDNEQFF
clone_size: .; v_call: TRBV6-5; j_call: TRBJ2-3; cdr3_aa: CASSYDASVTDTQYF
clone_size: few; v_call: TRBV7-9; j_call: TRBJ2-5; cdr3_aa: CASSLAELLETQYF
clone_size: .; v_call: TRBV27; j_call: TRBJ1-2; cdr3_aa: CASSLSGGAGGLAGYTF
clone_size: .; v_call: TRBV18; j_call: TRBJ2-7; cdr3_aa: CASSPEDGGAWVKQYF
clone_size: .; v_call: TRBV3-1/TRBV3-2; j_call: TRBJ1-1; cdr3_aa: CASSQLQGNTEAFF
clone_size: .; v_call: TRBV9; j_call: TRBJ1-1; cdr3_aa: CASSVGGVGENTEAFF
clone_size: .; v_call: TRBV7-6; j_call: TRBJ1-4; cdr3_aa: CASSLAWAGGEKLFF
clone_size: .; v_call: TRBV3-1/TRBV3-2; j_call: TRBJ2-2; cdr3_aa: CASSPNVLAGVTGELFF